A selection of T cell receptor beta chains follows, all from one sample in a study of CD8 T cells in ankylosing spondylitis. TCRdb ran MiXCR on the 5' RACE reads and lists one entry per CDR3 protein. The sample has 200,000 to 250,000 distinct CDR3 sequences; 20% to 30% are singletons. The sample was blood, either unsorted or a sorted T cell fraction (not recorded which). These receptors were taken from a male donor with ankylosing spondylitis or in good health (not recorded which). Both conserved end residues are part of each CDR3. Fields, in order: J gene, D gene, clone size, V gene, CDR3 DNA, CDR3 protein. A D gene is named only where the DNA matches it firmly. The size entry is marked missing in some rows and otherwise reads once, few, many or a size class.

>TRBJ2-7|TRBD1|.|TRBV20-1
TGCAGCCCGGGACAGGGGTCCTACGAGCAGTACTTC
CSPGQGSYEQYF
>TRBJ1-2|TRBD1|.|TRBV29-1
TGCAGCGTTGAAAGGACAGGGCGCGGCTACACCTTC
CSVERTGRGYTF
>TRBJ2-1|TRBD2|many|TRBV20-1
TGCAGTGCTAGAGCACTAGCGGGAGCATCGCCATCCTACAATGAGCAGTTCTTC
CSARALAGASPSYNEQFF
>TRBJ2-4|.|many|TRBV25-1
TGTGCCAGCAGTGATTCTGGGGCCAAAAACATTCAGTACTTC
CASSDSGAKNIQYF
>TRBJ2-5|TRBD1|.|TRBV12-3/TRBV12-4
TGTGCCAGCAGACCCGACAGGGGGAAGACCCAGTACTTC
CASRPDRGKTQYF
>TRBJ2-1|.|many|TRBV5-1
TGCGCCAGCAGCTTCGGCGGTGACAATGAGCAGTTCTTC
CASSFGGDNEQFF
>TRBJ2-2|.|many|TRBV6-5
TGTGCCAGCAGTTCGGGACTTATGAACACCGGGGAGCTGTTTTTT
CASSSGLMNTGELFF
>TRBJ2-1|TRBD2|.|TRBV20-1
TGCAGTGCTAGTGGGACTAGCGGGAGATTAAGGAATGAGCAGTTCTTC
CSASGTSGRLRNEQFF
>TRBJ2-1|TRBD2|.|TRBV11-3
TGTGCCAGCAGCTTATCTAGCGGGAAGGCCAATGAGCAGTTCTTC
CASSLSSGKANEQFF
>TRBJ2-7|.|many|TRBV12-3/TRBV12-4
TGTGCCAGCAGTTTGACCCGGGTTTACGAGCAGTACTTC
CASSLTRVYEQYF
>TRBJ2-1|TRBD2|few|TRBV29-1
TGCAGCGCAGACGGGAGCGGGGCAAATGAGCAGTTCTTC
CSADGSGANEQFF
>TRBJ2-1|.|.|TRBV6-1
TGTGCCAGCATCGAGAGGGTCGGGGGGCTCTCCTACAATGAGCAGTTCTTC
CASIERVGGLSYNEQFF
>TRBJ2-5|TRBD2|many|TRBV5-1
TGCGCCAGCAGCGGAACGACTAGCGGGAGGAGAGAGACCCAGTACTTC
CASSGTTSGRRETQYF
>TRBJ1-1|.|.|TRBV20-1
TGCAGTGCTAGCGCAGCCCAGAACACTGAAGCTTTCTTT
CSASAAQNTEAFF
>TRBJ1-1|TRBD1|many|TRBV6-1
TGTGCCACCAAAGGGACAGGGGTTTGGTCTGAAGCTTTCTTT
CATKGTGVWSEAFF
>TRBJ1-1|TRBD1|many|TRBV25-1
TGTGCCAGCAGTAGACCCGGGACAGGGCGGACTGAAGCTTTCTTT
CASSRPGTGRTEAFF
>TRBJ1-6|.|many|TRBV27
TGTGCCAGCAGTTCCCGTCGACAGGCTAATTCACCCCTCCACTTT
CASSSRRQANSPLHF
>TRBJ2-7|.|many|TRBV18
TGTGCCAGCTCACCAGGCGGGAAGTACGAGCAGTACTTC
CASSPGGKYEQYF
>TRBJ2-5|.|.|TRBV20-1
TGCAGTGCTAGAGATCTTAGGCAGAGGGAGACCCAGTACTTC
CSARDLRQRETQYF
>TRBJ2-7|TRBD2|many|TRBV7-8
TGTGCCAGCAGCTTAGGGGCTAGCGGGAGTATCCACGAGCAGTACTTC
CASSLGASGSIHEQYF
>TRBJ2-2|TRBD2|.|TRBV20-1
TGCAGTGCTAGAGCGGGACTAGCGGGAGGGCAAGGCACCGGGGAGCTGTTTTTT
CSARAGLAGGQGTGELFF
>TRBJ1-2|.|.|TRBV29-1
TGCAGCGTTGAAAGGGGTAATTGGGATGGCTACACCTTC
CSVERGNWDGYTF
>TRBJ2-1|.|.|TRBV5-5
TGTGCCAGCAGCTTGGGGGTCCGGGATCGCTACAATGAGCAGTTCTTC
CASSLGVRDRYNEQFF
>TRBJ2-1|TRBD2|.|TRBV4-1
TGCGCCAGCAGCTCCGGACTAGCGGGAGCCAATGAGCAGTTCTTC
CASSSGLAGANEQFF
>TRBJ2-7|.|.|TRBV5-6
TGTGCCAGCAGCCTTAAGAGGTACGAGCAGTACTTC
CASSLKRYEQYF
>TRBJ2-5|TRBD1|.|TRBV7-9
TGTGCCAGCAGCCTCACCTGGAGACAGGGGGCTAGTGAGACCCAGTACTTC
CASSLTWRQGASETQYF
>TRBJ2-1|TRBD2|few|TRBV4-2
TGTGCCAGCAGCCGAGCGGGAGCGGGAGAGTCCTACAATGAGCAGTTCTTC
CASSRAGAGESYNEQFF
>TRBJ2-5|TRBD2|many|TRBV6-1
TGTGCCAGCAGTGGGACTAGCGGACTTGAGACCCAGTACTTC
CASSGTSGLETQYF
>TRBJ2-3|TRBD2|many|TRBV12-3/TRBV12-4
TGTGCCAGCAGTCTAGCGGGAAGTGATACGCAGTATTTT
CASSLAGSDTQYF
>TRBJ2-6|.|many|TRBV11-1
TGTGCCAGCAGCCAGAGGTCTGGGGCCAACGTCCTGACTTTC
CASSQRSGANVLTF
>TRBJ2-1|.|many|TRBV29-1
TGCAGCGTTGCCCGGCAGGAGCAGTTCTTC
CSVARQEQFF
>TRBJ1-2|TRBD1|.|TRBV20-1
TGCAGTGCTCAGGACAGGAACTATGGCTACACCTTC
CSAQDRNYGYTF
>TRBJ2-5|TRBD2|.|TRBV6-5
TGTGCCAGCAGTTATGTGATGGGCGGGAGTGAGACCCAGTACTTC
CASSYVMGGSETQYF
>TRBJ1-6|.|many|TRBV4-3
TGCGCCAGCAGCCAAGCCAATTCACCCCTCCACTTT
CASSQANSPLHF
>TRBJ2-3|.|few|TRBV29-1
TGCAGCGTTGAAGGTGCAGGGACCACAGATACGCAGTATTTT
CSVEGAGTTDTQYF
>TRBJ2-2|.|few|TRBV12-3/TRBV12-4
TGTGCCAGCAGTCCCCGGCTGCTGAACGGGGAGCTGTTTTTT
CASSPRLLNGELFF
>TRBJ2-3|TRBD2|.|TRBV20-1
TGCAGTGCTAGTTTCGGGACTAGCGGGATCCAGGATACGCAGTATTTT
CSASFGTSGIQDTQYF
>TRBJ2-1|TRBD1|many|TRBV5-4
TGTGCCAGCAGCTTGGCCGGGTCAGGGGGCAATGAGCAGTTCTTC
CASSLAGSGGNEQFF
>TRBJ2-7|.|.|TRBV5-6
TGTGCCAGCAGCTTGTTCAGGGACGACGAGCAGTACTTC
CASSLFRDDEQYF
>TRBJ2-3|.|few|TRBV4-3
TGCGCCAGCAGCCAAGATCGGCGGGGCACAGATACGCAGTATTTT
CASSQDRRGTDTQYF
>TRBJ1-1|.|.|TRBV18
TGTGCCAGCTCACCGACAGCTTTTTTCACTGAAGCTTTCTTT
CASSPTAFFTEAFF
>TRBJ1-2|TRBD1|many|TRBV7-8
TGTGCCAGCAGCCCAATGGGACAGGTCGGCTATGGCTACACCTTC
CASSPMGQVGYGYTF
>TRBJ2-7|.|.|TRBV20-1
TGCAGTGCCCCGAGGAGCGCGAAATACGAGCAGTACTTC
CSAPRSAKYEQYF
>TRBJ2-7|TRBD2|few|TRBV29-1
TGCAGCGTTGAAAGTAGCGGGAGTTTATTGCAGTACTTC
CSVESSGSLLQYF
>TRBJ2-7|.|.|TRBV20-1
TGCAGTGCTAGAGATGATGTCCAGTCCTACGAGCAGTACTTC
CSARDDVQSYEQYF